One sample yielded the 29 T cell receptor beta chains listed below, sequenced in a study of control samples from healthy donors and cancer patients. Clones were sequenced by immunoSEQ multiplex PCR, and TCRdb holds only the in-frame ones, with some missing. The table shows some 80,000 clones, with roughly 90% occurring only once. The sample was PBMCs. The receptors originated from a woman in her fifties or sixties with head and neck cancer.

The DNA for the CDR3 is TGTGCCAGCAGCTTAGCCAGGGACACAGATACGCAGTATTTT. This codes for CASSLARDTDTQYF. The chain couples TRBV7-9 to TRBJ2-3; possibly TRBD1 for D (5 bases). Between the trimmed V and J ends, which lost 0 bases and 2 bases, there was a span of 6 bases. The CDR3 length is 14 residues. Germline V CDR1 and CDR2: SEHNR, FQNEAQ (reference sequence). The full variable domain, with the rest looked up from reference TRBV7-9 and TRBJ2-3, is DTGVSQNPRHKITKRGQNVTFRCDPISEHNRLYWYRQTLGQGPEFLTYFQNEAQLEKSRLLSDRFSAERPKGSFSTLEIQRTEQGDSAMYLCASSLARDTDTQYFGPGTRLTVL.

V is TRBV14 and J is TRBJ2-7, with TRBD2 identical over 8 bases. V was pared by 2 bases and J by 3 bases, with 9 bases of the junction left unmatched. The germline V gene has CDR1 SGHDN and CDR2 FVKESK. CDR3 length: 16 residues. This CDR3 reads CASSQTPGLGRYEQYF. In nucleotides, the CDR3 is TGTGCCAGCAGCCAAACTCCGGGACTAGGCCGCTACGAGCAGTACTTC.

V gene TRBV20-1 combines with J gene TRBJ1-2, with D possibly TRBD1 on 5 matching bases. The V end was cut by 6 bases, the J end by 6 bases, with 8 bases between. This CDR3 contains 10 residues. Per the germline V gene, CDR1 is DFQATT and CDR2 is SNEGSKA (reference sequence). The CDR3 DNA follows: TGCAGTGCACAGGACGATGGCTACACCTTC. This codes for CSAQDDGYTF.

This chain connects TRBV11-2 to TRBJ1-3; D not resolved. The CDR3 is 13 amino acids. CDR1 is SGHAT, CDR2 FQNNGV, per germline. With 3 bases removed from V and 3 bases from J, the gap between germline ends came to 6 bases. CDR3 sequence reads: CASSFIDGNTIYF. In nucleotides, the CDR3 is TGTGCCAGCAGCTTCATTGATGGAAACACCATATATTTT.

The chain carries TRBV2 and TRBJ2-7; TRBD1 agrees at 8 bases. The junction had 6 bases not matched to a gene; V was cut back by 4 bases and J by 7 bases. This CDR3 contains 13 residues. Germline V gene lookup returns CDR1 SNHLY and CDR2 FYNNEI. The CDR3 here is CASSGDRRWEQYF. CDR3 nucleotide sequence: TGTGCCAGCAGTGGGGACAGGCGCTGGGAGCAGTACTTC. The variable domain in full, completed from reference TRBV2 and TRBJ2-7, reads EPEVTQTPSHQVTQMGQEVILRCVPISNHLYFYWYRQILGQKVEFLVSFYNNEISEKSEIFDDQFSVERPDGSNFTLKIRSTKLEDSAMYFCASSGDRRWEQYFGPGTRLTVT.

The rearrangement uses TRBV7-8 and TRBJ2-1; no reliable D call. The germline V gene has CDR1 SGHVS and CDR2 FQNEAQ. The V gene lost 7 bases and the J gene lost 1 base, with 11 bases spanning the gap. The CDR3 length is 14 residues. For the CDR3, the DNA is TGTGCCAGCACCCCCGGCTTGTCCTACAATGAGCAGTTCTTC. Translating it yields CASTPGLSYNEQFF.

The rearrangement joins TRBV30 to TRBJ2-7; the D is unclear. Germline-derived CDR1 and CDR2 are GTSNPN and SVGIG (reference sequence). The V end was cut by 0 bases, the J end by 6 bases, with 9 bases between. The CDR3 sequence is 12 residues long. DNA of the CDR3: TGTGCCTGGAGTGTTGTCGGCACCGAGCAGTACTTC. Its translation: CAWSVVGTEQYF.

Here the CDR3 reads CASSGRLEIRTDTQYF. DNA of the CDR3: TGCGCCAGCAGTGGTCGCCTCGAGATCCGCACAGATACGCAGTATTTT. The chain joins TRBV10-1 to TRBJ2-3, with D uncertain. V shed 4 bases and J shed 1 base, with 15 bases lying between them. The CDR3 covers 16 residues. The germline gives CDR1 WNHNN, CDR2 SYGVQD (reference sequence).

The gene calls are TRBV5-1 and TRBJ2-1; 9 bases match TRBD1. The V gene end was trimmed by 4 bases and the J gene end by 2 bases; junction bases not matched to a gene: 19. This CDR3 is built from 20 residues. Germline values: CDR1 SGHRS, CDR2 YFSETQ. DNA for the CDR3: TGCGCCAGCAGCCCTGGGGGGGGACAGGGCGCATTTCGCGCCTACAATGAGCAGTTCTTC. Translated: CASSPGGGQGAFRAYNEQFF. The full variable domain, with the rest looked up from reference TRBV5-1 and TRBJ2-1, is KAGVTQTPRYLIKTRGQQVTLSCSPISGHRSVSWYQQTPGQGLQFLFEYFSETQRNKGNFPGRFSGRQFSNSRSEMNVSTLELGDSALYLCASSPGGGQGAFRAYNEQFFGPGTRLTVL.

The chain couples TRBV10-3 to TRBJ2-1; no firm D call. In germline, CDR1 is ENHRY, CDR2 SYGVKD. The CDR3 sequence is 12 residues long. V was cut by 4 bases and J by 8 bases, with 9 bases left in between. This CDR3 is CAISGSVHEQFF. DNA of the CDR3: TGTGCCATCAGTGGGTCGGTGCATGAGCAGTTCTTC.

The chain carries TRBV24-1 and TRBJ2-1; unclear D gene. The CDR3 runs to 16 residues. Trimming left V 1 base short and J 1 base short, with 10 bases between. Germline CDR1 KGHDR, CDR2 SFDVKD. CDR3 bases: TGTGCCACCAGTGATTTCTACTCTACATCCTACAATGAGCAGTTCTTC. It translates to CATSDFYSTSYNEQFF.

The chain couples TRBV4-2 to TRBJ1-5, with 10 bases matching TRBD1. The CDR3 is made up of 14 amino acids. The J segment lost 7 bases and the V segment lost 4 bases, leaving 4 bases of the junction unmatched. Germline lookup yields CDR1 LGHNA and CDR2 YNFKEQ. CDR3 sequence reads: CASSRGQGEQPQHF. The DNA of the CDR3 is TGTGCCAGCAGCCGCGGACAGGGGGAACAGCCCCAGCATTTT.

The rearrangement joins TRBV5-6 to TRBJ2-3; 7 nucleotides match TRBD2. The V gene's germline CDR1 is SGHDT and CDR2 YYEEEE. This CDR3 is 18 amino acids long. Trimming removed 3 bases from V and 0 bases from J; junction bases left unmatched: 13. CDR3 in amino acids: CASSSLEASGASTDTQYF. CDR3 DNA: TGTGCCAGCAGCTCCCTGGAGGCTAGCGGAGCTAGCACAGATACGCAGTATTTT.

A few counts support this clone. The chain recombines TRBV6-5 with TRBJ2-7; D gene uncertain. Trimming cost V 0 bases and J 1 base, with 10 bases left between them. The CDR3 extends over 15 amino acids. Germline CDR1 is MNHEY and CDR2 is SVGAGI. This CDR3 is CASSYSKTGSYEQYF. In nucleotides, the CDR3 is TGTGCCAGCAGTTACTCGAAAACGGGTTCCTACGAGCAGTACTTC.

The chain carries TRBV28 and TRBJ2-1, with D possibly being TRBD2 (5 bases). V gave up 5 bases and J gave up 7 bases, with 12 bases separating them. Germline lookup yields CDR1 MDHEN and CDR2 SYDVKM. This CDR3 contains 13 residues. The CDR3 region is CASSPSGRNEQFF. DNA for the CDR3: TGTGCCAGCAGTCCTTCGGGGAGAAATGAGCAGTTCTTC.

The chain links TRBV11-2 to TRBJ1-1, with no clear D. V dropped 3 bases and J dropped 1 base, with 6 bases sitting between them. The CDR3 is made up of 13 amino acids. CDR1 is SGHAT and CDR2 is FQNNGV in the germline V gene. The CDR3 region is CASSFNANTEAFF. As DNA, the CDR3 is TGTGCCAGCAGCTTCAATGCGAACACTGAAGCTTTCTTT.

The chain links TRBV28 to TRBJ1-5; tentative D call: TRBD1 (5 bases). The CDR3 has 15 amino acids. V lost 2 bases, J lost 2 bases, and 10 bases lay in between. CDR1 and CDR2 from the germline V gene are MDHEN and SYDVKM. The DNA of the CDR3 is TGTGCCAGCAGTTTAGAAGGGGTGGGCAATCAGCCCCAGCATTTT. Translated, it gives CASSLEGVGNQPQHF.

The V gene is TRBV6-6, the J gene TRBJ2-1; D remains ambiguous. From germline, CDR1 is MNHNY and CDR2 SVGAGI (reference sequence). V lost 6 bases to trimming and J lost 0 bases, with 12 bases between them. This CDR3 has 15 residues. The CDR3 spells CASRPRRSSYNEQFF. The CDR3 DNA reads TGTGCCAGCAGGCCCCGTCGTAGCTCCTACAATGAGCAGTTCTTC.

This clone was detected once. V usage is TRBV5-1 and J usage is TRBJ2-1, with D perhaps TRBD1 or TRBD2 (6 bases each). The CDR3 is made up of 15 amino acids. CDR1 SGHRS and CDR2 YFSETQ come from the germline V gene. Trimming shortened V by 4 bases and J by 6 bases, and 17 bases separated the two germline ends. CDR3 nucleotide sequence: TGCGCCAGCAGCACATGGGGGGCCACGGGCAATGAGCAGTTCTTC. Translated: CASSTWGATGNEQFF.

The chain links TRBV25-1 to TRBJ2-2; D may be TRBD2 (6 bases). Germline CDR1 and CDR2: MGHDK and SYGVNS. V was trimmed by 3 bases and J by 1 base, leaving 12 bases between them. This CDR3 is 16 amino acids long. CDR3 sequence (DNA): TGTGCCAGCAGTGATCCAACGGAGGGGAACACCGGGGAGCTGTTTTTT. Amino acid sequence: CASSDPTEGNTGELFF.

The rearrangement links TRBV30 to TRBJ1-3; TRBD1 agrees at 7 bases. V dropped 2 bases and J dropped 8; count of bases not matched to a gene: 12. Germline V gives CDR1 GTSNPN, CDR2 SVGIG (reference sequence). CDR3 length equals 15 residues. The DNA of the CDR3 is TGTGCCTGGAGTCCTAGACAGGGATCAGGTGACACCATATATTTT. Protein sequence: CAWSPRQGSGDTIYF.

The chain uses TRBV27 and TRBJ1-6, with D possibly being TRBD1 (5 bases). From germline, CDR1 is MNHEY and CDR2 SMNVEV (reference sequence). V gave up 8 bases and J gave up 4 bases, with 6 bases separating them. The CDR3 sequence is 12 residues long. The CDR3, as DNA: TGTGCCAGCGGGGGGTATAATTCACCCCTCCACTTT. Translating it yields CASGGYNSPLHF.

The genes are TRBV12-2 and TRBJ2-7; TRBD2, the table's D call, lacks a check against the DNA. TRBV12-2 is an annotated pseudogene. This CDR3 has 18 residues. Here the CDR3 reads CASRLAGVRASGSYEQYF. CDR3 in DNA: TGTGCAAGTCGCTTAGCGGGGGTTCGGGCTAGCGGGTCCTACGAGCAGTACTTC.

This chain joins TRBV3-1 (or the pseudogene TRBV3-2) and TRBJ2-7; perhaps TRBD1 as D (6 bases). The germline V gene encodes CDR1 LGHDT and CDR2 YNNKEL (reference sequence). Trimming took off 4 bases at V and 2 bases at J, with 15 bases between the two ends. The CDR3 runs 15 residues. CDR3 loop: CASSPEGVLTYEQYF. CDR3 nucleotide sequence: TGTGCCAGCAGCCCCGAGGGGGTTTTGACCTACGAGCAGTACTTC.

This chain links TRBV7-2 with TRBJ2-2, with 8 bases that match TRBD2. CDR3 length: 15 residues. Germline loops: CDR1 SGHTA, CDR2 FQGNSA. With V trimmed by 9 bases and J by 0 bases, 6 bases remained unmatched. CDR3 coding DNA: TGTGCCAGAGCGGAACTAGCGGCGAACACCGGGGAGCTGTTTTTT. Encoded protein: CARAELAANTGELFF.

V usage is TRBV4-3 and J usage is TRBJ1-4; D not certain. Between the trimmed V and J ends, which lost 1 base and 7 bases, there was a span of 7 bases. The germline V gene has CDR1 LGHNA and CDR2 YSLEER. The CDR3 sequence is 13 residues long. DNA of the CDR3: TGCGCCAGCAGCCAAGTTTTGGGTGAAAAACTGTTTTTT. Amino acids: CASSQVLGEKLFF.

J is TRBJ2-1 and V is TRBV5-1; no clear D gene. The CDR3 runs 15 residues. The germline V gene has CDR1 SGHRS and CDR2 YFSETQ. V lost 1 base, J lost 3 bases, and 11 bases lay in between. The CDR3 loop is CASSLPSDHYNEQFF. The CDR3 DNA follows: TGCGCCAGCAGCTTGCCCAGCGATCACTACAATGAGCAGTTCTTC.

The rearrangement uses TRBV20-1 and TRBJ2-7; D is perhaps TRBD2 (6 bases). Germline V gene lookup returns CDR1 DFQATT and CDR2 SNEGSKA (reference sequence). The CDR3 spans 13 residues. V gave up 3 bases and J gave up 2 bases, with 11 bases separating them. The chain's CDR3 is CSASNRGTYEQYF. The DNA for the CDR3 is TGCAGTGCTAGTAACCGGGGGACCTACGAGCAGTACTTC.

The rearrangement uses TRBV7-2 and TRBJ2-1, with D unclear. Germline lookup yields CDR1 SGHTA and CDR2 FQGNSA. This CDR3 comprises 14 residues. The V and J ends lost 2 bases and 7 bases respectively, with 12 bases between them. CDR3 nucleotide sequence: TGTGCCAGCAGCTTATTCCGCCCTCTGAATGAGCAGTTCTTC. Protein product: CASSLFRPLNEQFF.